This TCR beta chain was captured by sequencing in a study of blood T cell repertoires in COVID-19. This CDR3 spans 16 amino acids. Germline-derived CDR1 and CDR2 are MNHEY and SMNVEV (reference sequence). Regarding this clone: The junction shows a germline mismatch at one end, possibly a read error.

Here immunoSEQ multiplex PCR was the method, and the copy in TCRdb shows in-frame clones only, minus some. The sample consists of fewer than 250,000 clones, about nine tenths of them appearing once. The sequenced sample consisted of peripheral blood. The chain is built from TRBV27 and TRBJ1-5; D gene ambiguous. The TCR originated in a man in his forties with acute or convalescent COVID-19. The CDR3 nucleotides are TGTGCCAGCAGTTTGACCCCGTCTTTGGGCAACCAGCCCCAGCATTTT. Translation gives CASSLTPSLGNQPQHF.